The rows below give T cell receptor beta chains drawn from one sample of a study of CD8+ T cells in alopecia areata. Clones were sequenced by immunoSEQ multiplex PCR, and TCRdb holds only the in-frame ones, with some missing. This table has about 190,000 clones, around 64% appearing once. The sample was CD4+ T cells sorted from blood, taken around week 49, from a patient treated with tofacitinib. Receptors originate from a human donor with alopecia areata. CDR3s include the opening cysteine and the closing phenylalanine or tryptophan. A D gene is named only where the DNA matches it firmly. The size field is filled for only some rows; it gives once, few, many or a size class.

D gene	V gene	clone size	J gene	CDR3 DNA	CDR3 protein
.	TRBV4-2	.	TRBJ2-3	TGTGCCAGCAGCCAAGGAAACAGCAACGCCGGTACGCAGTATTTT	CASSQGNSNAGTQYF
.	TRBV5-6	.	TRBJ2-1	TGTGCCAGCAGCTTGCGTTGGGAGCAGTTCTTC	CASSLRWEQFF
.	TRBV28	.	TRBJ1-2	TGTGCCAGCAGCCCCCTTGGGGGCGCATCCTATGGCTACACCTTC	CASSPLGGASYGYTF
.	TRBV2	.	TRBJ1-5	TGTGCCACCCGCAGGACGGGCAATCAGCCCCAGCATTTT	CATRRTGNQPQHF
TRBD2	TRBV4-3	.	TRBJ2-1	TGCGCCAGCAGCCAAGCCTCCTACGCCGCTAGCGGGGTTAGCCATGAGCAGTTCTTC	CASSQASYAASGVSHEQFF
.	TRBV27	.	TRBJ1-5	TGTGCCAGCAGTTGGGTTGTTGGGAGTCAGCCCCAGCATTTT	CASSWVVGSQPQHF
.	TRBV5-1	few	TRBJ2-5	TGCGCCAGCAGTCGCGTCCGGGACCTTCAAGAGACCCAGTACTTC	CASSRVRDLQETQYF
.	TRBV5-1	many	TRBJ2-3	TGCGCCAGCAGCCCCTCAGTGCGGTCAGACACAGATACGCAGTATTTT	CASSPSVRSDTDTQYF
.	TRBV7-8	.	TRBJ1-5	TGTGCCAGCAGCGGGACCGGGGGTAGCAATCAGCCCCAGCATTTT	CASSGTGGSNQPQHF
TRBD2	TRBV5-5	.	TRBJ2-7	TGTGCCAGCAGCGCGCCGTCCAGCGGGACCCCCTACGAGCAGTACTTC	CASSAPSSGTPYEQYF
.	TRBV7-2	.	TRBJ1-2	TGTGCCAGCAGCTTGCAGGGTTATGGCTACACCTTC	CASSLQGYGYTF
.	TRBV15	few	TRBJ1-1	TGTGCCACCAGCAGAGATCGGGGGGCGACTGAAGCTTTCTTT	CATSRDRGATEAFF
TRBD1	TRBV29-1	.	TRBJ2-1	TGCAGCGTTGAAGGGGGACAGGGGGCAAACAATGAGCAGTTCTTC	CSVEGGQGANNEQFF
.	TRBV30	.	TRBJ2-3	TGTGCCTGGAGTCCCTCTAGCACAGATACGCAGTATTTT	CAWSPSSTDTQYF
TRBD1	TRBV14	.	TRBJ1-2	TGTGCCAGCAGCCCAGACAGGGGCTATGGCTACACCTTC	CASSPDRGYGYTF
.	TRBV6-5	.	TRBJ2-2	TGTGCCAGCTCAGGGATTGTGGGGGAGCTGTTTTTT	CASSGIVGELFF
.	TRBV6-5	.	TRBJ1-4	TGTGCCAGCAGTTACTCAGGGCAGGTTAATGAAAAACTGTTTTTT	CASSYSGQVNEKLFF
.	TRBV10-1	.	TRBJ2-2	TGCGCCAGCAGGTCGTCAAGGGGCGCCGGGGAGCTGTTTTTT	CASRSSRGAGELFF
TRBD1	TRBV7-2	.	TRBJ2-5	TGTGCCAGCAGCTTTGTCATCAGGGGGCAAGAGACCCAGTACTTC	CASSFVIRGQETQYF